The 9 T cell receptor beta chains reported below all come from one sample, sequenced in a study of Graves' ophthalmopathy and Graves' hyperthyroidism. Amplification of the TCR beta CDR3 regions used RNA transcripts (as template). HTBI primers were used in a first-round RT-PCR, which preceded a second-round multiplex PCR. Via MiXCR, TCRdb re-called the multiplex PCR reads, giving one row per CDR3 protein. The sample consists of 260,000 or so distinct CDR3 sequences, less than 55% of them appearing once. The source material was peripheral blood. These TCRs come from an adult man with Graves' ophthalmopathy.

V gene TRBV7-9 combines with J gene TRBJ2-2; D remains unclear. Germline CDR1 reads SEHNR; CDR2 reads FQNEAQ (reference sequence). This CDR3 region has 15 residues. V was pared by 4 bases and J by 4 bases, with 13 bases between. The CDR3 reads CASSSNLASTGELFF. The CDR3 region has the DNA TGTGCCAGCAGCTCCAACCTTGCGAGCACCGGGGAGCTGTTTTTT.

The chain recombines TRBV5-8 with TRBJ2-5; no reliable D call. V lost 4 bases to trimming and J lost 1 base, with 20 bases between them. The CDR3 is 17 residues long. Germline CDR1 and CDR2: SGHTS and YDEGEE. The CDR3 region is CASSVDRTHHSQETQYF. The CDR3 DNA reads TGTGCCAGCAGCGTAGATAGAACCCACCACTCCCAAGAGACCCAGTACTTC. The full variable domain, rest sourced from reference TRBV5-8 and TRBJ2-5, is EAGVTQSPTHLIKTRGQQATLRCSPISGHTSVYWYQQALGLGLQFLLWYDEGEERNRGNFPPRFSGRQFPNYSSELNVNALELEDSALYLCASSVDRTHHSQETQYFGPGTRLLVL.

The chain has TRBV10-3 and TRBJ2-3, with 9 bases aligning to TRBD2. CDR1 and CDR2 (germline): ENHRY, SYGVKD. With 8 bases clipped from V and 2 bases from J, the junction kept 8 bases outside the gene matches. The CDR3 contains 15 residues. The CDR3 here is CAISSGGRNTDTQYF. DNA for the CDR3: TGTGCCATCTCAAGCGGGGGGCGCAACACAGATACGCAGTATTTT.

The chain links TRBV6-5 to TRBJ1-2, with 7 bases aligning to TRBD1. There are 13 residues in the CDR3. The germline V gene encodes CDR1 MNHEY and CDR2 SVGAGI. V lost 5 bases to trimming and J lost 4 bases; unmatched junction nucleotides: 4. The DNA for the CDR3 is TGTGCCAGCAGTCTTCGGGACAGCTATGGCTACACCTTC. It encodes CASSLRDSYGYTF.

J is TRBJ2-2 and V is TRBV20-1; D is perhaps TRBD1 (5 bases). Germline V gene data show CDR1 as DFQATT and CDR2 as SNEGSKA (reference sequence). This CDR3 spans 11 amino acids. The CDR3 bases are TGCGGGGCGTTGGACACCGGGGAGCTGTTTTTT. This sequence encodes CGALDTGELFF.

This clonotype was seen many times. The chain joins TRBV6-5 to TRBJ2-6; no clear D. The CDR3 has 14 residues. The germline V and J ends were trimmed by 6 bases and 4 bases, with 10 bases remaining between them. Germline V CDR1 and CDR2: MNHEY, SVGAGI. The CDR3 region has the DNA TGTGCCAGCAGGCCCTCCGAGGGGGCCAACGTCCTGACTTTC. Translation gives CASRPSEGANVLTF.

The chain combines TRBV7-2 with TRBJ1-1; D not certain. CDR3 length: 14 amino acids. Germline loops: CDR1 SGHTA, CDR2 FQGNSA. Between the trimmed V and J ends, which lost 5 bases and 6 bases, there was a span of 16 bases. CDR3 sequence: CASSLGFGPPEAFF. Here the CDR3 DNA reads TGTGCCAGCAGCCTTGGTTTTGGGCCCCCTGAAGCTTTCTTT.

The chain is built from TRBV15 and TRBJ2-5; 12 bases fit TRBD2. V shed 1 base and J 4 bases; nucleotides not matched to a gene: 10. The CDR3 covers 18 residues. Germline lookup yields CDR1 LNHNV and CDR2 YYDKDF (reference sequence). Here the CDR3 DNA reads TGTGCCACCAGCAGAGGGCCAGGACTAGCGGGATTGGGAGAGACCCAGTACTTC. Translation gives CATSRGPGLAGLGETQYF. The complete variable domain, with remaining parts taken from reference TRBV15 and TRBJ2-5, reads DAMVIQNPRYQVTQFGKPVTLSCSQTLNHNVMYWYQQKSSQAPKLLFHYYDKDFNNEADTPDNFQSRRPNTSFCFLDIRSPGLGDTAMYLCATSRGPGLAGLGETQYFGPGTRLLVL.

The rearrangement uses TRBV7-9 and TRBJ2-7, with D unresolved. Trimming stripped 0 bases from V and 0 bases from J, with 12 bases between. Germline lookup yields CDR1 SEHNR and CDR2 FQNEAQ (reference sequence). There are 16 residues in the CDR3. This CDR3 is CASSLAATFSSYEQYF. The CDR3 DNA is TGTGCCAGCAGCTTAGCCGCGACATTTAGCTCCTACGAGCAGTACTTC.